The 3 T cell receptor beta chains listed next were all sequenced from one sample in a study of T-cell reconstitution after alpha-beta-depleted transplantation in children. For TCRbeta, the library was prepared with unique molecular identifiers. TCRdb called the PCR reads again in MiXCR, with one record for every CDR3 protein. The data show about 110,000 distinct CDR3 sequences, with under 13% seen just once and 8% to 9.5% held by the top ten. The sample was PBMCs from the stem cell graft donor, taken from the stem cell graft. The receptors originated from a human donor who donated a stem cell graft to a child with acute lymphoblastic leukemia.

This clonotype appeared many times. This chain links TRBV6-5 with TRBJ2-7; tentative D call: TRBD1 (6 bases). Trimming took 0 bases from V and 3 from J, leaving 15 bases between them. The CDR3 is 16 amino acids. The germline V gene has CDR1 MNHEY and CDR2 SVGAGI. CDR3 coding DNA: TGTGCCAGCAGTTACTCCCAGGACAGCCCCGGCTACGAGCAGTACTTC. Amino acid sequence: CASSYSQDSPGYEQYF.

J is TRBJ2-3 and V is TRBV25-1, with D possibly TRBD1 on 7 matching bases. The CDR3 totals 16 residues. Trimming pared 4 bases from V and 5 bases from J, leaving 19 bases between. Germline lookup yields CDR1 MGHDK and CDR2 SYGVNS. The CDR3 coding sequence is TGTGCCAGCAGTGGGCGACAGGGCCCGCGGGGAGATACGCAGTATTTT. Protein product: CASSGRQGPRGDTQYF.

This clonotype showed up many times. V is TRBV7-2 and J is TRBJ1-1; D uncertain. The V and J ends lost 1 base and 1 base respectively, with 13 bases between them. This CDR3 has 16 residues. The germline V gene encodes CDR1 SGHTA and CDR2 FQGNSA. CDR3 bases: TGTGCCAGCAGCTTAGTTTTTACTTCCCCGAACACTGAAGCTTTCTTT. Protein product: CASSLVFTSPNTEAFF.